This T cell receptor (beta chain) was recovered during a study of T-cell memory formation after mild COVID-19. Via MiXCR, TCRdb re-called the 5' RACE reads, giving one row per CDR3 protein. The sample includes tens of thousands of distinct CDR3 sequences, roughly an eighth seen only once; the top ten take around 23%. The length of the CDR3 is 13 residues. V shed 1 base and J shed 1 base, with 5 bases lying between them. Germline CDR1 reads SGHRS; CDR2 reads YFSETQ. Study findings and constraints: Contracting CD4+ clones lay largely in CM and EM, with CD8+ ones residing in EMRA. Some responding clones appeared in pre-infection memory, suggesting cross-reactive memory joined.

This clonotype showed up many times. Its antigen remains unidentified. This chain links TRBV5-1 with TRBJ1-1; D uncertain. This sequence originates from a man aged 18 to 29 who had mild COVID-19 (a few samples of this study predate the infection). Cell type and time point are not known. The sequencing input was PBMCs or a T cell subset sorted from them (not recorded which). The CDR3 region is CASSLTRNTEAFF. DNA for the CDR3: TGCGCCAGCAGCTTGACCAGGAACACTGAAGCTTTCTTT. The complete variable domain, with remaining parts taken from reference TRBV5-1 and TRBJ1-1, reads KAGVTQTPRYLIKTRGQQVTLSCSPISGHRSVSWYQQTPGQGLQFLFEYFSETQRNKGNFPGRFSGRQFSNSRSEMNVSTLELGDSALYLCASSLTRNTEAFFGQGTRLTVV.